Sequencing of this TCR beta chain was carried out in a study of CD8+CD57+ T cells in acquired aplastic anemia. Study in general: An average of 3.2 ug of DNA was obtained from sorted CD4+ and CD8+ cells.

Study results and caveats: Patients and controls shared under 35 CD8+ CDR3 sequences, which appeared highly expressed in patients and within their immunodominant clones. Significance was not reached for CD8+ Simpson's diversity between patients and controls.

Germline V CDR1 and CDR2: SQVTM, ANQGSEA. The CDR3 consists of 10 residues. Trimming took off 4 bases at V and 4 bases at J, with 5 bases between the two ends. Individuals selected for sequencing had exhibited CD8+CD57+ cell expansion on flow cytometry. By the time of blood sampling, patients had still received no therapy. Of note for this clonotype: Its antigen is still unknown.

It was genomic DNA that served as the template for profiling TCR beta VDJ and CDR3. TCRdb independently ran MiXCR on the reads; one entry per CDR3 protein. The top ten hold 45% to 65% of the sample, which has just over 40,000 distinct CDR3 sequences, under 80% seen once. The receptor's source is a human donor with aplastic anemia. Input material: sorted CD4+, CD8+, or CD8+CD57+ T cells (not recorded which) from PBMCs. V usage is TRBV29-1 and J usage is TRBJ2-7; D remains ambiguous. CDR3: CSVGDYEQYF. Here the CDR3 DNA reads TGCAGCGTTGGCGATTACGAGCAGTACTTC.